One and the same sample provided the 2 T cell receptor beta chains below, sequenced in a study of PD-1 blockade in classical Hodgkin lymphoma (dated by TCRdb to the early 2020s). The method was the immunoSEQ multiplex PCR assay. This immuneACCESS table, as held by TCRdb, lists in-frame sequences with V and J called but not all clones. Of the missing ones, under half trace to an unresolved V gene in checked studies; the others have no known cause. The sample table contains thousands of clones; only one count was recorded for 70% to 80% of them. 60% of the sample rests with the top ten. Taken with the paper, the label for time point translates to: cycle 1 day 1 (C1D1), immediately before nivolumab initiation. Every trial patient had relapsed following autologous stem cell transplantation, and prior brentuximab vedotin exposure was what differed among cohorts A, B and C. This specimen was peripheral blood mononuclear cells (PBMCs), taken at baseline. These receptors all stem from a human donor with classical Hodgkin lymphoma.

This clone came up a few times. The chain carries TRBV29-1 and TRBJ1-5; perhaps TRBD1 as D (6 bases). Trimming stripped 4 bases from V and 2 bases from J, with 15 bases between. Germline V gene lookup returns CDR1 SQVTM and CDR2 ANQGSEA. The CDR3 length is 15 residues. DNA of the CDR3: TGCAGCGTTGCCCAGGGGTTACTTGGCAATCAGCCCCAGCATTTT. Its protein product is CSVAQGLLGNQPQHF.

J is TRBJ1-4 and V is TRBV21-1; TRBD1, the table's D call, was not compared with the DNA. TRBV21-1 constitutes a pseudogene. CDR3 length: 13 amino acids. The CDR3, as DNA: TGTGCCTGGGAGCTCACAGGGCATGAAAAACTGTTTTTT. Its translation: CAWELTGHEKLFF.